These 32 T cell receptor beta chains share one sample of origin, sequenced in a study of blood T cell repertoires in COVID-19. Sequenced by immunoSEQ multiplex PCR; TCRdb stores in-frame clones only, minus some. Among approximately 61,000 clones, over 80% were seen once, and the ten largest hold 5% to 6.5%. Material: peripheral blood. Every receptor here comes from a man between 65 and 80 years old with acute or convalescent COVID-19.

The chain combines TRBV2 with TRBJ2-1, with a possible D match to TRBD2 (6 bases). V lost 6 bases and J lost 3, with 15 bases in between. Germline-derived CDR1 and CDR2 are SNHLY and FYNNEI. This CDR3 spans 15 amino acids. The CDR3 is CASSQLAVLYNEQFF. As DNA, the CDR3 is TGTGCCAGCAGCCAATTAGCGGTACTCTACAATGAGCAGTTCTTC.

This clone has only a few counts. This chain uses TRBV7-2 with TRBJ2-3; 9 bases match TRBD1. Germline V gene data show CDR1 as SGHTA and CDR2 as FQGNSA. Trimming cost V 1 base and J 7 bases; bases outside gene matches: 9. The CDR3 is made up of 16 amino acids. In nucleotides, the CDR3 is TGTGCCAGCAGCTTAGACTACGGACAGGGGTCAAATACGCAGTATTTT. This codes for CASSLDYGQGSNTQYF.

The chain has TRBV6-6 and TRBJ2-5; D possibly corresponds to TRBD2 (6 bases). The CDR3 runs 13 residues. V was clipped by 8 bases and J by 5 bases, with 15 bases between them. Germline CDR1 and CDR2: MNHNY and SVGAGI (reference sequence). For the CDR3, the DNA is TGTGCCAGCTCCCCTGGCGGGGAGGAGACCCAGTACTTC. This translates into CASSPGGEETQYF.

The chain carries TRBV28 and TRBJ2-7; 9 bases map to TRBD2. The CDR3 totals 13 residues. The trim removed 6 bases at V and 4 bases at J, leaving 4 bases unmatched. Per germline, CDR1 MDHEN and CDR2 SYDVKM. CDR3 protein: CASRPSGDYEQYF. The DNA for the CDR3 is TGTGCCAGCAGACCTAGCGGGGATTACGAGCAGTACTTC.

This clone was observed a few times. This chain uses TRBV19 with TRBJ1-5; D ambiguous. This CDR3 contains 15 residues. Trimming stripped 3 bases from V and 3 bases from J, with 12 bases between. CDR1 is LNHDA and CDR2 is SQIVND in the germline V gene (reference sequence). The CDR3 nucleotides are TGTGCCAGTAGTATGCGAGACAACCTCAATCAGCCCCAGCATTTT. It encodes CASSMRDNLNQPQHF.

J is TRBJ2-1 and V is TRBV5-1; 11 bases map to TRBD2. The germline CDR1 and CDR2 sequences are SGHRS and YFSETQ. The CDR3 has 18 residues. V was clipped by 4 bases and J by 0 bases; unmatched bases: 9. CDR3 residues: CASSNPTSGTSSYNEQFF. In DNA, the CDR3 is TGCGCCAGCAGCAATCCGACTAGCGGGACAAGCTCCTACAATGAGCAGTTCTTC.

J is TRBJ2-1 and V is TRBV19, with TRBD2 matching 11 bases. V dropped 6 bases and J dropped 4; count of bases not matched to a gene: 14. This CDR3 has 18 residues. The germline V gene has CDR1 LNHDA and CDR2 SQIVND (reference sequence). This CDR3 is CASSRSASGTSGYNEQFF. CDR3 bases: TGTGCCAGTAGCCGCAGCGCCTCCGGGACTAGCGGATACAATGAGCAGTTCTTC.

This chain joins TRBV5-1 and TRBJ2-7, with D unclear. Germline CDR1 SGHRS, CDR2 YFSETQ. With 2 bases removed from V and 6 bases from J, the gap between germline ends came to 18 bases. The CDR3 runs 15 residues. CDR3 sequence: CASSLVARTTSEQYF. CDR3 nucleotide sequence: TGCGCCAGCAGCTTAGTGGCTAGAACTACGTCCGAGCAGTACTTC. Looking up the rest from reference TRBV5-1 and TRBJ2-7 gives the full variable domain: KAGVTQTPRYLIKTRGQQVTLSCSPISGHRSVSWYQQTPGQGLQFLFEYFSETQRNKGNFPGRFSGRQFSNSRSEMNVSTLELGDSALYLCASSLVARTTSEQYFGPGTRLTVT.

This chain connects TRBV5-4 to TRBJ1-2; the match to TRBD1 covers 8 bases. CDR3 length: 15 amino acids. V dropped 3 bases and J dropped 5; count of bases not matched to a gene: 9. Germline CDR1 reads SGHNT; CDR2 reads YYREEE (reference sequence). The CDR3 bases are TGTGCCAGCAGCTCCGAACAGGGGGGGGGATATGGCTACACCTTC. Its translation: CASSSEQGGGYGYTF.

The chain links TRBV4-2 to TRBJ1-4; TRBD1 agrees at 8 bases. V lost 5 bases and J lost 8; bases outside the gene matches: 7. The CDR3 covers 14 residues. Germline loops: CDR1 LGHNA, CDR2 YNFKEQ. The CDR3 sequence is CASSAGTGFEKLFF. As DNA, the CDR3 is TGTGCCAGCAGCGCCGGGACAGGATTCGAAAAACTGTTTTTT.

J is TRBJ1-3 and V is TRBV19; 8 bases are a match to TRBD1. V shed 7 bases, J shed 0 bases, and the junction held 5 bases outside the gene matches. This CDR3 comprises 15 residues. In germline, CDR1 is LNHDA, CDR2 SQIVND (reference sequence). The CDR3 reads CASKTGGSSGNTIYF. The CDR3 coding sequence is TGTGCCAGTAAAACAGGGGGTTCCTCTGGAAACACCATATATTTT. Supplemented by reference TRBV19 and TRBJ1-3, the full variable domain reads DGGITQSPKYLFRKEGQNVTLSCEQNLNHDAMYWYRQDPGQGLRLIYYSQIVNDFQKGDIAEGYSVSREKKESFPLTVTSAQKNPTAFYLCASKTGGSSGNTIYFGEGSWLTVV.

The genes are TRBV9 and TRBJ2-1, with D possibly being TRBD1 (6 bases). The V end lost 0 bases, the J end lost 4 bases, and 17 bases lay between the germline ends. Germline loops: CDR1 SGDLS, CDR2 YYNGEE. The CDR3 is made up of 17 amino acids. The CDR3 DNA sequence: TGTGCCAGCAGCGTAGGGGGGCCGCGGACAGCGTACAATGAGCAGTTCTTC. Its protein product is CASSVGGPRTAYNEQFF.

This clone was observed once. The chain couples TRBV6-4 to TRBJ2-3; 14 positions match TRBD2. Germline loops: CDR1 MRHNA, CDR2 SNTAGT. V lost 6 bases to trimming and J lost 5 bases; unmatched junction nucleotides: 4. The CDR3 totals 15 residues. For the CDR3, the DNA is TGTGCCAGCAGCGACGGGACTAGCGGGGGAGATACGCAGTATTTT. Protein sequence: CASSDGTSGGDTQYF.

The chain recombines TRBV28 with TRBJ1-5, with 12 positions matching TRBD1. Per the germline V gene, CDR1 is MDHEN and CDR2 is SYDVKM. The CDR3 consists of 16 residues. The ends lost 5 bases at V and 6 bases at J; junction bases unmatched: 8. CDR3 bases: TGTGCCAGCAGTCTCTGGGACAGGGGGCCGAGTCAGCCCCAGCATTTT. Protein product: CASSLWDRGPSQPQHF.

This chain uses TRBV6-5 with TRBJ2-5; the D gene is possibly TRBD2 (6 bases). The germline V gene has CDR1 MNHEY and CDR2 SVGAGI. The CDR3 extends over 14 amino acids. Trimming took off 2 bases at V and 3 bases at J, with 10 bases between the two ends. The CDR3, as DNA: TGTGCCAGCAGTTACACTGGGACTGAAGAGACCCAGTACTTC. Its protein product is CASSYTGTEETQYF.

The chain uses TRBV5-1 and TRBJ1-6; D unclear. V was trimmed by 4 bases and J by 9 bases, leaving 14 bases between them. The length of the CDR3 is 14 residues. From germline, CDR1 is SGHRS and CDR2 YFSETQ. In nucleotides, the CDR3 is TGCGCCAGCAGCGACGACACAGTCCCTTCACCCCTCCACTTT. This codes for CASSDDTVPSPLHF.

V gene TRBV4-1 combines with J gene TRBJ1-2, with TRBD1 matching 8 bases. The CDR3 totals 15 residues. Germline V lookup: CDR1 MGHRA, CDR2 YSYEKL. V gave up 4 bases and J gave up 5 bases; unmatched junction bases: 9. The CDR3 region has the DNA TGCGCCAGCAGCCTCGGACAGGGATCCCATTATGGCTACACCTTC. Translation gives CASSLGQGSHYGYTF.

The chain links TRBV7-3 to TRBJ2-3, with 7 bases that match TRBD2. Germline V gene data show CDR1 as SGHTA and CDR2 as FQGTGA. V lost 2 bases to trimming and J lost 1 base; unmatched junction nucleotides: 6. The CDR3 loop spans 16 amino acids. CDR3: CASSLSASGRTDTQYF. The CDR3 region has the DNA TGTGCCAGCAGCTTATCGGCTAGCGGACGCACAGATACGCAGTATTTT.

The genes are TRBV2 and TRBJ2-5, with 7 positions matching TRBD2. Germline V gene data show CDR1 as SNHLY and CDR2 as FYNNEI. V lost 7 bases, J lost 2 bases, and 7 bases stayed unmatched. The CDR3 loop spans 14 amino acids. The CDR3, as DNA: TGTGCCAGCATCAGAACGGGGGGTCAAGAGACCCAGTACTTC. Translating gives CASIRTGGQETQYF.

This clone has a handful of counts. J is TRBJ2-6 and V is TRBV28; 7 positions match TRBD2. CDR1 and CDR2 (germline): MDHEN, SYDVKM. J was trimmed by 6 bases and V by 4 bases; bases with no gene match: 15. CDR3 size: 18 residues. The CDR3 reads CASSSLWRGGAVANVLTF. In nucleotides, the CDR3 is TGTGCCAGCAGTTCACTTTGGAGGGGAGGGGCTGTGGCCAACGTCCTGACTTTC. The complete variable domain, with remaining parts taken from reference TRBV28 and TRBJ2-6, reads DVKVTQSSRYLVKRTGEKVFLECVQDMDHENMFWYRQDPGLGLRLIYFSYDVKMKEKGDIPEGYSVSREKKERFSLILESASTNQTSMYLCASSSLWRGGAVANVLTFGAGSRLTVL.

This clone has a count of ten or more. This chain joins TRBV10-3 and TRBJ1-5; D perhaps matches TRBD1 (5 bases). CDR1 and CDR2 (germline): ENHRY, SYGVKD. This CDR3 comprises 12 residues. With 10 bases removed from V and 4 bases from J, the gap between germline ends came to 11 bases. The CDR3: CATGGKNQPQHF. DNA for the CDR3: TGTGCCACCGGGGGGAAAAATCAGCCCCAGCATTTT.

This clone has only one observation. This chain connects TRBV7-9 to TRBJ2-1; 8 bases fit TRBD1. Germline V gives CDR1 SEHNR, CDR2 FQNEAQ (reference sequence). The CDR3 sequence is 16 residues long. Trimming removed 3 bases from V and 0 bases from J; junction bases left unmatched: 4. The CDR3 DNA is TGTGCCAGCAGCTTTGGGACAGGTAGCTCCTACAATGAGCAGTTCTTC. Amino acid sequence: CASSFGTGSSYNEQFF.

The rearrangement uses TRBV6-1 and TRBJ2-2, with D maybe TRBD1 (6 bases). V gave up 0 bases and J gave up 2 bases, with 13 bases separating them. The CDR3 consists of 17 residues. CDR1 and CDR2 from the germline V gene are MNHNS and SASEGT. The CDR3 protein is CASSEAGTGTNTGELFF. The CDR3 DNA reads as TGTGCCAGCAGTGAAGCGGGGACCGGGACAAACACCGGGGAGCTGTTTTTT.

The chain combines TRBV3-1 (or the pseudogene TRBV3-2) with TRBJ1-1; 7 bases agree with TRBD1. CDR3 length equals 14 residues. The trim removed 5 bases at V and 11 bases at J, leaving 14 bases unmatched. The germline V gene encodes CDR1 LGHDT and CDR2 YNNKEL (reference sequence). CDR3 coding DNA: TGTGCCAGCAGCGATACGAAGAAGAGGGGGCTGGCTTTCTTT. Protein product: CASSDTKKRGLAFF.

The chain joins TRBV2 to TRBJ2-6; a weak D match, TRBD1 (6 bases). CDR1 and CDR2 (germline): SNHLY, FYNNEI. The CDR3 consists of 15 residues. Trimming shortened V by 5 bases and J by 2 bases, and 10 bases separated the two germline ends. The CDR3 bases are TGTGCCAGCAGTCAACAGGGAGCTGGGGCCAACGTCCTGACTTTC. Protein product: CASSQQGAGANVLTF. The full variable domain, completed using reference TRBV2 and TRBJ2-6, is EPEVTQTPSHQVTQMGQEVILRCVPISNHLYFYWYRQILGQKVEFLVSFYNNEISEKSEIFDDQFSVERPDGSNFTLKIRSTKLEDSAMYFCASSQQGAGANVLTFGAGSRLTVL.

The chain carries TRBV5-1 and TRBJ1-1, with 10 bases matching TRBD1. CDR3 size: 14 residues. V was clipped by 5 bases and J by 4 bases; unmatched bases: 5. Germline V gives CDR1 SGHRS, CDR2 YFSETQ. In DNA form, the CDR3 reads TGCGCCAGCAGTCCGGGACAGGGGATCACTGAAGCTTTCTTT. Translation gives CASSPGQGITEAFF.

This chain uses TRBV5-1 with TRBJ2-5; possibly TRBD1 for D (6 bases). Looked up from germline, CDR1 is SGHRS and CDR2 is YFSETQ. This CDR3 region has 14 residues. V was clipped by 2 bases and J by 5 bases, with 13 bases between them. The CDR3 sequence is CASSFQGKSETQYF. The CDR3 coding sequence is TGCGCCAGCAGCTTCCAGGGGAAGAGTGAGACCCAGTACTTC.

This rearrangement joins TRBV6-1 to TRBJ1-1, with TRBD1 matching over 8 bases. Germline lookup yields CDR1 MNHNS and CDR2 SASEGT. With 0 bases clipped from V and 4 bases from J, the junction kept 7 bases outside the gene matches. CDR3 length: 16 residues. CDR3 loop: CASSEAPAGGLTEAFF. CDR3 nucleotide sequence: TGTGCCAGCAGTGAAGCGCCGGCAGGGGGCCTCACTGAAGCTTTCTTT.

In its sample, this clone was seen once. This sequence joins TRBV10-3 and TRBJ1-2; 9 nucleotides match TRBD1. This CDR3 contains 14 residues. The germline gives CDR1 ENHRY, CDR2 SYGVKD. Trimming at V came to 0 bases and at J to 10 bases, leaving 6 bases not matched to a gene. In DNA form, the CDR3 reads TGTGCCATCAGTGAGTCGGGGACAGGGTTGGACTACACCTTC. This encodes CAISESGTGLDYTF.

This clone was recorded only once. The V gene is TRBV5-6, the J gene TRBJ2-7, with D perhaps TRBD2 (7 bases). Germline V gene data show CDR1 as SGHDT and CDR2 as YYEEEE. The CDR3 extends over 16 amino acids. The ends were cut back, 4 bases at V and 0 bases at J, with 17 bases in the middle. The CDR3 DNA reads TGTGCCAGCAGCCCTCCTGGGGGGGCCAGCTCCTACGAGCAGTACTTC. Translation: CASSPPGGASSYEQYF.

The gene calls are TRBV2 and TRBJ2-3; D is uncertain. This CDR3 has 14 residues. Trimming cost V 5 bases and J 2 bases, with 11 bases left between them. Germline lookup yields CDR1 SNHLY and CDR2 FYNNEI. CDR3 sequence: CASSFLTATDTQYF. The CDR3 region has the DNA TGTGCCAGCAGTTTCCTAACAGCCACAGATACGCAGTATTTT.

The sample holds one count of this clone. This sequence joins TRBV7-9 and TRBJ2-5, with 12 bases fitting TRBD1. Germline trimming cut 5 bases from V and 5 bases from J; bases unmatched to any gene: 12. Germline values: CDR1 SEHNR, CDR2 FQNEAQ (reference sequence). This CDR3 contains 17 residues. CDR3 protein: CASSPGQGALQGETQYF. In DNA, the CDR3 is TGTGCCAGCAGCCCGGGACAGGGGGCGCTCCAGGGCGAGACCCAGTACTTC.